These 30 T cell receptor beta chains share one sample of origin, sequenced in a study. TCRdb processed the 5' RACE reads anew with MiXCR; each CDR3 protein has one entry. There are around 55,000 distinct CDR3 sequences in the sample; less than 25% occur only once, and 3.2% lies in the top ten. The sorted Tregs were CD4+CD25+CD127-/low cells. Material: tumor-infiltrating Tregs sorted from the breast tumor. These receptors all stem from a female donor with breast cancer.

As concerns this clonotype: The junction differs from germline at one of its ends, possibly a read error. This sequence joins TRBV6-1 and TRBJ2-5; unclear D gene. Germline V gene data show CDR1 as MNHNS and CDR2 as SASEGT. The CDR3 spans 13 residues. The CDR3 DNA reads as TGTGCCAGCAGACCCTTTGCCCAAGAGACCCAGAACTTC. It yields the protein CASRPFAQETQNF.

This clonotype came up many times. V is TRBV10-1 and J is TRBJ2-3; 9 nucleotides line up with TRBD1. Germline CDR1 and CDR2: WNHNN and SYGVQD (reference sequence). CDR3 length: 16 residues. After removal of 2 bases from V and 6 bases from J, the junction contained 9 bases not matched to a gene. This chain's CDR3 is CASSETRGQGWDTQYF. CDR3 in DNA: TGCGCCAGCAGTGAGACTCGGGGACAGGGTTGGGATACGCAGTATTTT.

This clonotype was seen more than once but under ten times. This sequence joins TRBV7-3 and TRBJ2-1; a weak D match, TRBD1 (6 bases). The length of the CDR3 is 15 residues. V dropped 3 bases and J dropped 0 bases, with 9 bases sitting between them. Germline V gives CDR1 SGHTA, CDR2 FQGTGA. The chain's CDR3 is CASSFGGLSYNEQFF. DNA for the CDR3: TGTGCCAGCAGCTTTGGGGGCCTCTCCTACAATGAGCAGTTCTTC.

This clonotype was observed a few times. V gene TRBV28 combines with J gene TRBJ2-5; the match to TRBD2 covers 10 bases. After removal of 2 bases from V and 1 base from J, the junction contained 4 bases not matched to a gene. The CDR3 spans 16 residues. In germline, CDR1 is MDHEN, CDR2 SYDVKM. The CDR3 here is CASSLRAGGSQETQYF. Written as DNA, the CDR3 is TGTGCCAGCAGTTTAAGAGCGGGAGGGTCCCAAGAGACCCAGTACTTC.

The chain is built from TRBV12-3 or TRBV12-4 and TRBJ1-1; 11 bases align to TRBD1. J gave up 11 bases and V 5 bases, and 7 bases lay outside the gene matches. The CDR3 is made up of 13 amino acids. The CDR3 loop is CASSGQGAVGAFF. The DNA for the CDR3 is TGTGCCAGCAGTGGACAGGGGGCGGTTGGGGCTTTCTTT.

This clonotype was counted ten times or more. The chain is built from TRBV7-2 and TRBJ1-2, with D perhaps TRBD1 (5 bases). The germline gives CDR1 SGHTA, CDR2 FQGNSA. Trimming took off 4 bases at V and 1 base at J, with 19 bases between the two ends. This CDR3 spans 17 amino acids. This CDR3 is CASSWVGGRRNNYGYTF. CDR3 bases: TGTGCCAGCAGCTGGGTTGGGGGACGGAGAAATAACTATGGCTACACCTTC.

The V call is TRBV7-9, the J call TRBJ2-7, with 7 bases identical to TRBD1. The trim removed 4 bases at V and 0 bases at J, leaving 3 bases unmatched. The CDR3 sequence is 14 residues long. The germline CDR1 and CDR2 sequences are SEHNR and FQNEAQ (reference sequence). CDR3 in amino acids: CASSSDRASYEQYF. Here the CDR3 DNA reads TGTGCCAGCAGCTCCGACAGGGCCTCCTACGAGCAGTACTTC.

The chain joins TRBV2 to TRBJ2-4; the D is unclear. CDR1 is SNHLY, CDR2 FYNNEI, per germline. The CDR3 totals 11 residues. The germline V and J ends were trimmed by 3 bases and 5 bases, with 2 bases remaining between them. CDR3: CASSEENIQYF. Here the CDR3 DNA reads TGTGCCAGCAGTGAGGAAAACATTCAGTACTTC. Using reference TRBV2 and TRBJ2-4 for the parts outside the CDR3, the full variable domain is EPEVTQTPSHQVTQMGQEVILRCVPISNHLYFYWYRQILGQKVEFLVSFYNNEISEKSEIFDDQFSVERPDGSNFTLKIRSTKLEDSAMYFCASSEENIQYFGAGTRLSVL.

V gene TRBV18 combines with J gene TRBJ1-2; possibly TRBD1 for D (6 bases). Germline loops: CDR1 KGHSH, CDR2 LQKENI. V lost 1 base and J 6 bases, leaving 9 bases between the germline ends. This CDR3 comprises 13 residues. The chain's CDR3 is CASSPQGTNGYTF. CDR3 DNA: TGTGCCAGCTCACCACAGGGGACAAATGGCTACACCTTC. Using reference TRBV18 and TRBJ1-2 for the parts outside the CDR3, the full variable domain is NAGVMQNPRHLVRRRGQEARLRCSPMKGHSHVYWYRQLPEEGLKFMVYLQKENIIDESGMPKERFSAEFPKEGPSILRIQQVVRGDSAAYFCASSPQGTNGYTFGSGTRLTVV.

This clonotype appeared many times. V gene TRBV7-3 combines with J gene TRBJ1-3, with 9 bases that match TRBD1. Germline V gene sequence: CDR1 SGHTA, CDR2 FQGTGA. J lost 4 bases, V lost 5 bases, and 6 bases had no gene match. This CDR3 region has 15 residues. The CDR3 region is CASSEGTGRGNTIYF. Written as DNA, the CDR3 is TGTGCCAGCAGCGAAGGGACAGGGAGAGGAAACACCATATATTTT.

Ten or more counts support this clonotype. The chain recombines TRBV2 with TRBJ1-3; D is unclear. Trimming left V 7 bases short and J 1 base short, with 11 bases between. CDR3 length equals 14 residues. Germline CDR1 is SNHLY and CDR2 is FYNNEI. CDR3 sequence reads: CASKPDNSGNTIYF. The CDR3 nucleotides read TGTGCCAGCAAACCTGATAATTCTGGAAACACCATATATTTT.

The gene calls are TRBV7-9 and TRBJ2-2, with 7 bases matching TRBD1. J was trimmed by 7 bases and V by 5 bases; bases with no gene match: 7. Germline CDR1 reads SEHNR; CDR2 reads FQNEAQ (reference sequence). This CDR3 contains 14 residues. CDR3 bases: TGTGCCAGCAGCCACAGGGGCTCCTACGGGGAGCTGTTTTTT. Translated, it gives CASSHRGSYGELFF.

The table lists this clonotype with many counts. V is TRBV20-1 and J is TRBJ2-3; tentatively, D is TRBD2 (6 bases). The V gene lost 1 base and the J gene lost 3 bases, with 17 bases spanning the gap. From germline, CDR1 is DFQATT and CDR2 SNEGSKA (reference sequence). The CDR3 contains 16 residues. The CDR3 coding sequence is TGCAGTGCTAGAGGGAGACTAGTTTTGAGGACAGATACGCAGTATTTT. Translating gives CSARGRLVLRTDTQYF.

This clonotype has ten or more counts. This chain uses TRBV4-1 with TRBJ2-2; D remains ambiguous. The CDR3 runs to 16 residues. Germline V gene data show CDR1 as MGHRA and CDR2 as YSYEKL. V lost 1 base, J lost 3 bases, and 12 bases lay in between. The CDR3 loop reads CASSQVLQRDTGELFF. DNA of the CDR3: TGCGCCAGCAGCCAAGTGTTACAGAGAGACACCGGGGAGCTGTTTTTT.

This clonotype has at least ten counts. The rearrangement uses TRBV20-1 and TRBJ2-7, with 10 bases fitting TRBD2. V lost 0 bases and J lost 2; bases outside the gene matches: 1. This CDR3 comprises 14 residues. CDR1 and CDR2 (germline): DFQATT, SNEGSKA (reference sequence). The CDR3 reads CSARDLAGAYEQYF. CDR3 DNA sequence: TGCAGTGCTAGAGATCTAGCGGGAGCCTACGAGCAGTACTTC.

This clonotype was seen a few times. A read error may account for a junction end that differs from germline. The chain joins TRBV6-1 to TRBJ2-7; D perhaps matches TRBD2 (5 bases). Germline V gene data show CDR1 as MNHNS and CDR2 as SASEGT. This CDR3 comprises 12 residues. The CDR3 DNA sequence: TGTGCCAGCAGTGAAGCGCGGGTACTGCAGGTGTTC. As protein: CASSEARVLQVF.

This clonotype occurred a few times. A read error may produce the germline difference seen at one junction end. The chain employs TRBV7-2 and TRBJ2-7; D remains ambiguous. Per germline, CDR1 SGHTA and CDR2 FQGNSA. The CDR3 is 12 residues long. CDR3 amino acids: CASSLFGYEQHF. CDR3 DNA sequence: TGTGCCAGCAGCTTATTTGGGTACGAGCAGCACTTC.

This clonotype was counted at least ten times. V and J are TRBV7-9 and TRBJ1-1; D gene unclear. Trimming left V 4 bases short and J 5 bases short, with 5 bases between. Germline loops: CDR1 SEHNR, CDR2 FQNEAQ (reference sequence). The CDR3 is 11 amino acids. CDR3 amino acids: CASSWNTEAFF. The CDR3 DNA reads as TGTGCCAGCAGCTGGAATACTGAAGCTTTCTTT.

In this sample, this clonotype turned up once. The chain joins TRBV5-1 to TRBJ1-1, with 9 bases aligning to TRBD1. The CDR3 loop spans 15 amino acids. Germline trimming cut 4 bases from V and 4 bases from J; bases unmatched to any gene: 8. The germline V gene has CDR1 SGHRS and CDR2 YFSETQ. The chain's CDR3 is CASSLAGQGPTEAFF. The CDR3 DNA reads TGCGCCAGCAGCCTCGCTGGACAGGGGCCCACTGAAGCTTTCTTT.

This clonotype was seen repeatedly, ten times or more. The chain carries TRBV10-3 and TRBJ2-7, with 8 bases that match TRBD1. The CDR3 has 14 residues. V lost 6 bases, J lost 7 bases, and 11 bases stayed unmatched. CDR1 and CDR2 (germline): ENHRY, SYGVKD. CDR3 sequence reads: CAISGATGAEEQYF. In DNA form, the CDR3 reads TGTGCCATCAGCGGTGCGACAGGGGCAGAGGAGCAGTACTTC.

CDR3 nucleotide sequence: TGTGCCAGCAGTTTCACGGAGGATGGGCCCCAGCATTTT. Encoded protein: CASSFTEDGPQHF. The chain couples TRBV12-3 or TRBV12-4 to TRBJ1-5; D ambiguous. This CDR3 comprises 13 residues. Trimming took 3 bases from V and 9 from J, leaving 12 bases between them.

Points on this clonotype: This may be a read error, as it is one base from a much larger clone. The chain joins TRBV6-1 to TRBJ1-3; a weak D match, TRBD1 (6 bases). The CDR3 extends over 16 amino acids. Germline lookup yields CDR1 MNHNS and CDR2 SASEGT. The CDR3 bases are TGTGCCAGCAGCCCCCGGGACATGCGCTCTGAAAACACCATATATTTT. Translating it yields CASSPRDMRSENTIYF.

This clonotype has at least ten counts. The chain employs TRBV11-2 and TRBJ2-7, with D hard to call. Per germline, CDR1 SGHAT and CDR2 FQNNGV. Trimming cost V 1 base and J 2 bases, with 3 bases left between them. The CDR3 runs to 12 residues. The CDR3 sequence is CASSLAAYEQYF. In DNA, the CDR3 is TGTGCCAGCAGCTTAGCCGCCTACGAGCAGTACTTC.

V and J are TRBV2 and TRBJ1-1; 8 nucleotides line up with TRBD1. This CDR3 is built from 19 residues. CDR1 and CDR2 from the germline V gene are SNHLY and FYNNEI. V gave up 4 bases and J gave up 1 base; unmatched junction bases: 17. The CDR3 loop is CASSATYRNRDRTNTEAFF. The CDR3 nucleotides read TGTGCCAGCAGTGCGACTTACCGGAACCGGGACAGGACGAACACTGAAGCTTTCTTT.

This clonotype was counted many times. The J gene is TRBJ2-3, the V gene TRBV7-9, with TRBD1 identical over 8 bases. The germline gives CDR1 SEHNR, CDR2 FQNEAQ (reference sequence). V shed 4 bases and J 6 bases; nucleotides not matched to a gene: 0. CDR3 size: 12 residues. DNA of the CDR3: TGTGCCAGCAGCTCAGGGGGCGATACGCAGTATTTT. This translates into CASSSGGDTQYF.

CDR3 loop: CASSSQANNSPLHF. The CDR3 DNA sequence: TGCGCCAGCAGCTCGCAGGCAAATAATTCACCCCTCCACTTT. The chain recombines TRBV5-1 with TRBJ1-6; no reliable D call. The germline gives CDR1 SGHRS, CDR2 YFSETQ. V lost 3 bases, J lost 5 bases, and 9 bases lay in between. The CDR3 extends over 14 amino acids.

This clonotype was detected many times. This chain joins TRBV20-1 and TRBJ2-1, with 15 positions matching TRBD2. Losses at the gene ends were 4 bases for V and 0 bases for J; bases not matched to a gene: 4. CDR3 length equals 17 residues. Germline loops: CDR1 DFQATT, CDR2 SNEGSKA (reference sequence). The CDR3 coding sequence is TGCAGTGCTACGGGACTAGCGGGAGGCGGCTCCTACAATGAGCAGTTCTTC. The encoded protein is CSATGLAGGGSYNEQFF.

CDR3: CASSQDIGTTSLNEQFF. The CDR3 DNA reads as TGTGCCAGCAGCCAAGACATTGGGACCACAAGTCTTAATGAGCAGTTCTTC. The rearrangement uses TRBV14 and TRBJ2-1, with D perhaps being TRBD1 or TRBD2 (5 bases each). The CDR3 covers 17 residues. Trimming stripped 0 bases from V and 7 bases from J, with 19 bases between. The germline CDR1 and CDR2 sequences are SGHDN and FVKESK.

At least ten counts were recorded for this clonotype. The chain carries TRBV20-1 and TRBJ2-1; TRBD2 matches 11 bases. Germline loops: CDR1 DFQATT, CDR2 SNEGSKA (reference sequence). J gave up 4 bases and V 0 bases, and 2 bases lay outside the gene matches. There are 15 residues in the CDR3. In nucleotides, the CDR3 is TGCAGTGCTAGAGATACTAGCGGGAGATACAATGAGCAGTTCTTC. Amino acids: CSARDTSGRYNEQFF.

As concerns this clonotype: This may be a read error: a much more frequent sequence differs by one nucleotide. The gene calls are TRBV7-2 and TRBJ2-3; D is ambiguous. The germline gives CDR1 SGHTA, CDR2 FQGNSA. This CDR3 spans 15 amino acids. CDR3 amino acids: CACSRAYLSTDTQYF. The CDR3 DNA reads as TGTGCCTGCAGCCGAGCATACCTTAGCACAGATACGCAGTATTTT.